The 6 T cell receptor beta chains in this list originate from one sample, sequenced in a study of blood T cells in healthy people across ages. Primers used in a second PCR of about 7 to 12 cycles were a sample-barcoded 5' primer and a J-beta primer mix. One entry per CDR3 protein results from TCRdb running MiXCR on the 5' RACE reads. Of about 1.1 million distinct CDR3 sequences in the sample, 30% to 40% were seen once. Material for sequencing was blood. These receptors were obtained from a man between 18 and 29 years old in good health.

The chain carries TRBV2 and TRBJ2-2; TRBD2 matches 7 bases. Looked up from germline, CDR1 is SNHLY and CDR2 is FYNNEI. The length of the CDR3 is 18 residues. Losses at the gene ends were 1 base for V and 0 bases for J; bases not matched to a gene: 8. CDR3 in DNA: TGTGCCAGCAGTGAAGTGGGGAGGCTAGCGGCGAACACCGGGGAGCTGTTTTTT. Its protein product is CASSEVGRLAANTGELFF.

This clonotype was seen a handful of times. The chain carries TRBV4-1 and TRBJ2-3; 10 bases align to TRBD2. Germline assignment: CDR1 MGHRA and CDR2 YSYEKL. CDR3 size: 19 residues. V shed 2 bases and J 2 bases; nucleotides not matched to a gene: 13. The CDR3 DNA is TGCGCCAGCAGCCAATCCAATGGGCCTAGCGGGGGTATCACAGATACGCAGTATTTT. It is translated as CASSQSNGPSGGITDTQYF.

This clonotype was detected many times. The V gene is TRBV9, the J gene TRBJ2-3, with 10 bases identical to TRBD1. The germline V gene has CDR1 SGDLS and CDR2 YYNGEE. The length of the CDR3 is 12 residues. The V segment lost 4 bases and the J segment 9 bases; nucleotides outside the gene matches: 2. CDR3 nucleotide sequence: TGTGCCAGCAGCTCGGGACAGGGGACGCAGTATTTT. Its protein product is CASSSGQGTQYF.

The gene calls are TRBV7-4 and TRBJ2-4; D tentatively reads TRBD1 or TRBD2 (7 bases each). The J call is uncertain, as TRBJ2-7 better fits the DNA end. This CDR3 contains 16 residues. Looked up from germline, CDR1 is SGHVT and CDR2 is SQSDAQ. The CDR3 coding sequence is TGTGCCAGCAGCTTAGTTGCTCTCAGGGGGGGATACGAGCAGTACTTC. Its protein is CASSLVALRGGYEQYF.

This clonotype was detected a few times. The chain uses TRBV12-3 or TRBV12-4 and TRBJ2-2, with D perhaps TRBD2 (7 bases). Trimming removed 2 bases at V and 4 bases at J, with 11 bases between. The CDR3 covers 15 residues. The CDR3 protein is CASSLWGGATGELFF. DNA of the CDR3: TGTGCCAGCAGTTTATGGGGGGGCGCCACCGGGGAGCTGTTTTTT.

The chain employs TRBV27 and TRBJ2-7; no definite D call. The length of the CDR3 is 16 residues. Trimming removed 0 bases at V and 0 bases at J, with 12 bases between. Germline values: CDR1 MNHEY, CDR2 SMNVEV (reference sequence). The DNA of the CDR3 is TGTGCCAGCAGTTTATCATCCCGGCCGAGCTCCTACGAGCAGTACTTC. Translating it yields CASSLSSRPSSYEQYF.